Below are 23 T cell receptor beta chains sequenced from a single sample in a study of OX40 agonist ivuxolimab in advanced cancers. Produced via immunoSEQ multiplex PCR; TCRdb's table is partial and in-frame only. The sample records about 58,000 clones, roughly 80% being singletons. The source was CD4+ or CD8+ T cells sorted from blood, collected in a trial of the OX40 agonist ivuxolimab. The receptors come from an adult with an advanced solid tumor such as melanoma, head and neck, liver or kidney cancer.

This clone was counted a few times. This chain joins TRBV5-4 and TRBJ2-7; the D is unclear. The V and J ends lost 0 bases and 4 bases respectively, with 14 bases between them. The CDR3 has 15 amino acids. Germline V gives CDR1 SGHNT, CDR2 YYREEE (reference sequence). The CDR3 reads CASSLVPQKDYEQYV. CDR3 DNA sequence: TGTGCCAGCAGCTTGGTCCCACAGAAGGATTACGAGCAGTACGTC.

The V gene is TRBV11-1, the J gene TRBJ2-7; D is perhaps TRBD1 (5 bases). The germline V gene encodes CDR1 SGHAT and CDR2 FQDESV (reference sequence). The CDR3 is 15 residues long. Deletions cut 1 base from V and 4 bases from J, with 14 bases between. Written as DNA, the CDR3 is TGTGCCAGCAGCTTAGTTCCAGGGCAGGATTACGAGCAGTACTTC. This translates into CASSLVPGQDYEQYF.

The V call is TRBV29-1, the J call TRBJ2-5; a weak D match, TRBD2 (5 bases). CDR1 is SQVTM, CDR2 ANQGSEA, per germline. V lost 4 bases to trimming and J lost 2 bases, with 11 bases between them. This CDR3 has 13 amino acids. The CDR3 DNA follows: TGCAGCGTTGCGGCGGAGGATCAAGAGACCCAGTACTTC. Its translation: CSVAAEDQETQYF. The entire variable domain, with the rest obtained from reference TRBV29-1 and TRBJ2-5, is as follows: SAVISQKPSRDICQRGTSLTIQCQVDSQVTMMFWYRQQPGQSLTLIATANQGSEATYESGFVIDKFPISRPNLTFSTLTVSNMSPEDSSIYLCSVAAEDQETQYFGPGTRLLVL.

The genes are TRBV2 and TRBJ2-5; a weak D match, TRBD2 (6 bases). V was clipped by 5 bases and J by 2 bases, with 9 bases between them. There are 13 residues in the CDR3. Germline values: CDR1 SNHLY, CDR2 FYNNEI. CDR3 loop: CASSRDLQETQYF. CDR3 bases: TGTGCCAGCAGTCGGGACTTACAAGAGACCCAGTACTTC.

This rearrangement joins TRBV5-1 to TRBJ2-5, with 9 bases lining up with TRBD1. The junction had 3 bases not matched to a gene; V was cut back by 4 bases and J by 5 bases. Germline V gene sequence: CDR1 SGHRS, CDR2 YFSETQ. This CDR3 has 13 amino acids. CDR3 protein: CASSRTGVETQYF. CDR3 in DNA: TGCGCCAGCAGCCGGACAGGGGTCGAGACCCAGTACTTC.

The J gene is TRBJ2-3, the V gene TRBV5-4, with 8 bases fitting TRBD2. The CDR3 totals 14 residues. The trim removed 7 bases at V and 4 bases at J, leaving 8 bases unmatched. The V gene's germline CDR1 is SGHNT and CDR2 YYREEE (reference sequence). The CDR3 reads CASSQAGAPDTQYF. The CDR3 DNA follows: TGTGCCAGCTCCCAAGCGGGAGCCCCAGATACGCAGTATTTT.

This chain connects TRBV4-3 to TRBJ2-6, with a possible D match to TRBD2 (5 bases). V was trimmed by 0 bases and J by 0 bases, leaving 6 bases between them. CDR3 length equals 16 residues. Germline CDR1 is LGHNA and CDR2 is YSLEER. The CDR3 DNA reads as TGCGCCAGCAGCCAAGATCGGGGCTCTGGGGCCAACGTCCTGACTTTC. Translated: CASSQDRGSGANVLTF.

This chain uses TRBV14 with TRBJ1-2; no clear D gene. Germline V gene sequence: CDR1 SGHDN, CDR2 FVKESK. The CDR3 is 12 residues long. V was cut by 1 base and J by 7 bases, with 7 bases left in between. The CDR3 here is CASSQAYGGYTF. The CDR3 nucleotides are TGTGCCAGCAGCCAAGCGTATGGTGGCTACACCTTC.

This chain joins TRBV7-8 and TRBJ2-7; the match to TRBD1 covers 12 bases. The ends lost 3 bases at V and 4 bases at J; junction bases unmatched: 10. CDR1 is SGHVS, CDR2 FQNEAQ, per germline. There are 17 residues in the CDR3. The CDR3 is CASSFTLGTGGLYEQYF. The DNA for the CDR3 is TGTGCCAGCAGCTTTACTCTCGGGACAGGGGGCTTGTACGAGCAGTACTTC.

The table lists this clone with a count of one. V and J are TRBV11-3 and TRBJ1-1, with D perhaps TRBD1 (5 bases). CDR1 SGHNT and CDR2 YENEEA come from the germline V gene. The CDR3 loop spans 12 amino acids. Trimming removed 2 bases from V and 10 bases from J, with 11 bases in between. This CDR3 reads CASSLFGQGAFF. As DNA, the CDR3 is TGTGCCAGCAGCTTATTTGGGCAGGGAGCTTTCTTT.

The chain combines TRBV5-6 with TRBJ2-6, with a possible D match to TRBD1 (5 bases). With 5 bases removed from V and 0 bases from J, the gap between germline ends came to 15 bases. The CDR3 runs 17 residues. CDR1 SGHDT and CDR2 YYEEEE come from the germline V gene. The CDR3 here is CASSRGFQRSGANVLTF. The DNA for the CDR3 is TGTGCCAGCAGTAGGGGTTTTCAACGCTCTGGGGCCAACGTCCTGACTTTC.

In the case of this clone: This sample includes further DNA sequences coding for the same CDR3. The genes are TRBV5-6 and TRBJ2-5; D is unclear. Germline assignment: CDR1 SGHDT and CDR2 YYEEEE. The CDR3 length is 11 residues. V lost 1 base and J lost 5, with 3 bases in between. As DNA, the CDR3 is TGTGCCAGCAGCTTGAGGGAGACCCAGTACTTC. This gives the protein CASSLRETQYF.

The chain couples TRBV10-3 to TRBJ2-4; TRBD2 is a possible D gene (7 bases). CDR1 is ENHRY and CDR2 is SYGVKD in the germline V gene. Trimming stripped 3 bases from V and 7 bases from J, with 16 bases between. The CDR3 spans 15 residues. The chain's CDR3 is CAISEGGGLRNIQYF. The CDR3, as DNA: TGTGCCATCAGTGAAGGGGGGGGCCTAAGGAACATTCAGTACTTC.

The rearrangement links TRBV5-4 to TRBJ2-1; the match to TRBD2 covers 12 bases. V lost 4 bases and J lost 0; bases outside the gene matches: 5. Germline V gene data show CDR1 as SGHNT and CDR2 as YYREEE (reference sequence). The CDR3 contains 17 residues. The CDR3 coding sequence is TGTGCCAGCAGCAAGGGACTAGCGGGCGGCTCCTACAATGAGCAGTTCTTC. Its protein product is CASSKGLAGGSYNEQFF.

V gene TRBV20-1 combines with J gene TRBJ2-7; 7 bases fit TRBD2. The CDR3 length is 11 residues. Germline-derived CDR1 and CDR2 are DFQATT and SNEGSKA (reference sequence). V lost 6 bases to trimming and J lost 3 bases; unmatched junction nucleotides: 2. CDR3 sequence: CSAASGYEQYV. CDR3 DNA: TGCAGTGCGGCTAGCGGCTACGAGCAGTACGTC.

The rearrangement uses TRBV2 and TRBJ1-1; TRBD1 matches 7 bases. Trimming cost V 8 bases and J 3 bases; bases outside gene matches: 12. Germline V lookup: CDR1 SNHLY, CDR2 FYNNEI. This CDR3 spans 15 amino acids. CDR3 in DNA: TGTGCCAGCTTAAAGGGGTTACAGGGGTACACTGAAGCTTTCTTT. Translating gives CASLKGLQGYTEAFF.

This clone was detected only once. The chain combines TRBV7-3 with TRBJ2-7; TRBD2 agrees at 9 bases. The CDR3 spans 12 residues. The J segment lost 4 bases and the V segment lost 8 bases, leaving 3 bases of the junction unmatched. CDR1 SGHTA and CDR2 FQGTGA come from the germline V gene. In DNA form, the CDR3 reads TGTGCCAGCGGTAGCGGGAGATACGAGCAGTACGTC. Its protein is CASGSGRYEQYV.

The chain is built from TRBV27 and TRBJ1-3, with a possible D match to TRBD1 (5 bases). The V gene's germline CDR1 is MNHEY and CDR2 SMNVEV (reference sequence). The CDR3 has 15 residues. Trimming shortened V by 6 bases and J by 0 bases, and 12 bases separated the two germline ends. CDR3 sequence reads: CASSRGIYSGNTIYF. The CDR3 nucleotides are TGTGCCAGCAGCCGGGGCATCTACTCTGGAAACACCATATATTTT.

The J gene is TRBJ2-1, the V gene TRBV10-3; 14 nucleotides align to TRBD2. The CDR3 consists of 15 residues. The junction had 0 bases not matched to a gene; V was cut back by 6 bases and J by 2 bases. Germline-derived CDR1 and CDR2 are ENHRY and SYGVKD. CDR3 in DNA: TGTGCCATCAGGGGACTAGCGGGAGCCTACAATGAGCAGTTCTTC. It codes for CAIRGLAGAYNEQFF.

The V and J genes are TRBV6-1 and TRBJ2-7, with a tentative D call TRBD2 (5 bases). CDR1 and CDR2 (germline): MNHNS, SASEGT. The CDR3 consists of 16 residues. V was cut by 4 bases and J by 4 bases, with 20 bases left in between. CDR3 region: CASSVSVAGPRYEQYF. In DNA, the CDR3 is TGTGCCAGCAGTGTGAGCGTTGCGGGCCCTCGGTACGAGCAGTACTTC.

The chain carries TRBV11-1 and TRBJ2-7, with 10 bases that match TRBD2. The germline CDR1 and CDR2 sequences are SGHAT and FQDESV (reference sequence). The CDR3 is 15 amino acids. The J segment lost 3 bases and the V segment lost 5 bases, leaving 7 bases of the junction unmatched. CDR3 DNA sequence: TGTGCCAGCAGCCGTAGGACTAGCGGTCTCTACGAGCAGTACTTC. Translated: CASSRRTSGLYEQYF.

The V and J genes are TRBV5-6 and TRBJ2-6; D gene uncertain. Germline CDR1 is SGHDT and CDR2 is YYEEEE. V dropped 4 bases and J dropped 4 bases, with 15 bases sitting between them. The CDR3 is 16 amino acids. CDR3 nucleotides: TGTGCCAGCAGCGGCGGATACGGTGCCGGGGCCAACGTCCTGACTTTC. It specifies CASSGGYGAGANVLTF.

This clone has a handful of counts. The chain has TRBV30 and TRBJ1-4, with D possibly being TRBD1 (6 bases). CDR3 length equals 15 residues. V lost 3 bases and J lost 10, with 21 bases in between. Germline V gives CDR1 GTSNPN, CDR2 SVGIG (reference sequence). CDR3 sequence: CAWRVAGANSGKLFF. The DNA of the CDR3 is TGTGCCTGGAGGGTTGCGGGGGCGAATAGTGGAAAACTGTTTTTT.